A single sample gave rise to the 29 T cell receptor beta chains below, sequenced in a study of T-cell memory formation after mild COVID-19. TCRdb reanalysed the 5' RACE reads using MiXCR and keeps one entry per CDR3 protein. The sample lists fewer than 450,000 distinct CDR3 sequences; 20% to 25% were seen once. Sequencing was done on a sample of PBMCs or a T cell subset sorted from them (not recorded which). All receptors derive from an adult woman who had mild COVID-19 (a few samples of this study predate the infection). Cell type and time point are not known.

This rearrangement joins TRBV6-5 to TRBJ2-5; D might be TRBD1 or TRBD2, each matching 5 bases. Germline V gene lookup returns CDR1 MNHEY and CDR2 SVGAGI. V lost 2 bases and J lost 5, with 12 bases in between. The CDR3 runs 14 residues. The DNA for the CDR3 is TGTGCCAGCAGTTACGAGGGGCTAGGGGAGACCCAGTACTTC. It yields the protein CASSYEGLGETQYF.

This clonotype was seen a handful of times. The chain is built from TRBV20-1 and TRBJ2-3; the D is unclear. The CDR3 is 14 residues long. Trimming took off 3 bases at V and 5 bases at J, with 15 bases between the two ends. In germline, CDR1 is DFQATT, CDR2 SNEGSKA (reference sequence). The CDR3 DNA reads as TGCAGTGCTAGCCTGAGACAAGGCCGAGATACGCAGTATTTT. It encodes CSASLRQGRDTQYF.

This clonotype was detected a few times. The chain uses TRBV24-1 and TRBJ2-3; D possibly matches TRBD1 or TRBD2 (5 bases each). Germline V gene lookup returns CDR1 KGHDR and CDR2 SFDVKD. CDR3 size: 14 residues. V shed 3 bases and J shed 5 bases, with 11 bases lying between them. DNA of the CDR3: TGTGCCACCAGTGATCCGGGACGGGGAGATACGCAGTATTTT. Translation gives CATSDPGRGDTQYF.

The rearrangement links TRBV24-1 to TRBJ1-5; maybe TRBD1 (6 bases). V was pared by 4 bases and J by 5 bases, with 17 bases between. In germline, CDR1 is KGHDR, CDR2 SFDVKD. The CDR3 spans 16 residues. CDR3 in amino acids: CATSERGALQDQPQHF. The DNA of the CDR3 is TGTGCCACCAGTGAAAGGGGGGCCTTGCAAGATCAGCCCCAGCATTTT.

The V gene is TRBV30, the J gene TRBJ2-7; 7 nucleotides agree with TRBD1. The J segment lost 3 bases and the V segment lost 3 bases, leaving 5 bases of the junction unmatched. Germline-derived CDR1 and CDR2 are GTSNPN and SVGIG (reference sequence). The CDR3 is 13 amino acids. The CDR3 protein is CAWSRDSYYEQYF. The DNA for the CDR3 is TGTGCCTGGAGCCGGGACAGCTACTACGAGCAGTACTTC.

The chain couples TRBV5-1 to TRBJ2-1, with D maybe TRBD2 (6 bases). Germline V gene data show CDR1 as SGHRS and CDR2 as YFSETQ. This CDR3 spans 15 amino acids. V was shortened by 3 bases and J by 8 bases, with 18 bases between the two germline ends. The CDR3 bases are TGCGCCAGCAGCTCCCGGGACTTCCGCCCCGATGAGCAGTTCTTC. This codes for CASSSRDFRPDEQFF.

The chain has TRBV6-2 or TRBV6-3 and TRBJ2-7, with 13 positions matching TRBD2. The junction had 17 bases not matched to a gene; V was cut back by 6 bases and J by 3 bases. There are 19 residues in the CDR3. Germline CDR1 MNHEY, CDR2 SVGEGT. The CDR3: CASSRIPLGTSGMHYEQYF. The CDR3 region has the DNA TGTGCCAGCAGCAGAATACCCCTCGGGACTAGCGGGATGCACTACGAGCAGTACTTC.

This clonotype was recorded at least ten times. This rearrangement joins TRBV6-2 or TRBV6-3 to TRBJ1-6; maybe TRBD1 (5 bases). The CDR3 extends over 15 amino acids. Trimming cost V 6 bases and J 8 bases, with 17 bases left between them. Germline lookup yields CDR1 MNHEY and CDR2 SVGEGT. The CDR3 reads CASSYEGFRDSPLHF. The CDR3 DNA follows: TGTGCCAGCAGCTACGAGGGGTTTCGGGATTCACCCCTCCACTTT.

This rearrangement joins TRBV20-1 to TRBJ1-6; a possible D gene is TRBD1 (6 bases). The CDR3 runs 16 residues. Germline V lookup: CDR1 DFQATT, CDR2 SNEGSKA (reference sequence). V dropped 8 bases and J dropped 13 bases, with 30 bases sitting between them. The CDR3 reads CSSRAPGAARGEPLHF. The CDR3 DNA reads TGCAGTTCGAGAGCCCCGGGGGCCGCCCGAGGTGAGCCCCTCCACTTT.

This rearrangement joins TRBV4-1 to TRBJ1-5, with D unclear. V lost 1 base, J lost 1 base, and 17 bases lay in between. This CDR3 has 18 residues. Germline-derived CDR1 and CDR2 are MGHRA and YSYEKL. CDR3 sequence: CASSQGPLSIASNQPQHF. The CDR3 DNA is TGCGCCAGCAGCCAAGGTCCTCTCTCTATCGCGAGCAATCAGCCCCAGCATTTT.

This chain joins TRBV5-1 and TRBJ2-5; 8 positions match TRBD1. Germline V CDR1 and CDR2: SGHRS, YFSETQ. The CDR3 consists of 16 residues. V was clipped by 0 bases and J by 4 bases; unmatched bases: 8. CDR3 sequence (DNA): TGCGCCAGCAGCTTGGAGCCTACAGGGGGGATAGAGACCCAGTACTTC. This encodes CASSLEPTGGIETQYF.

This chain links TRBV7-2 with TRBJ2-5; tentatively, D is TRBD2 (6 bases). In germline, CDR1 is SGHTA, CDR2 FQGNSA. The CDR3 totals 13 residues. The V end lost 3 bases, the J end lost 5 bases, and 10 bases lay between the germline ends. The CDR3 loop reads CASSFPSAETQYF. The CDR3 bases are TGTGCCAGCAGCTTTCCTAGCGCGGAGACCCAGTACTTC.

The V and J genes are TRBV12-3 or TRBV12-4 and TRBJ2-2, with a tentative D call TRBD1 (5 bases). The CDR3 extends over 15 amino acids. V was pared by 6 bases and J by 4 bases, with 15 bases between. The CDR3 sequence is CASSPFDSVTGELFF. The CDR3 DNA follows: TGTGCCAGCAGCCCATTTGACAGTGTCACCGGGGAGCTGTTTTTT.

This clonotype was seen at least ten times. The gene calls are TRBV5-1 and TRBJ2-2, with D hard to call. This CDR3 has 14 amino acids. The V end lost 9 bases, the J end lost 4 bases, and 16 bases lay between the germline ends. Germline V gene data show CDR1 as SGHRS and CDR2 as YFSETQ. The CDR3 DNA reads TGCGCCACCCCAATTCCGGACCTCACCGGGGAGCTGTTTTTT. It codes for CATPIPDLTGELFF. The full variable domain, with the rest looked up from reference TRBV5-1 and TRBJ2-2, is KAGVTQTPRYLIKTRGQQVTLSCSPISGHRSVSWYQQTPGQGLQFLFEYFSETQRNKGNFPGRFSGRQFSNSRSEMNVSTLELGDSALYLCATPIPDLTGELFFGEGSRLTVL.

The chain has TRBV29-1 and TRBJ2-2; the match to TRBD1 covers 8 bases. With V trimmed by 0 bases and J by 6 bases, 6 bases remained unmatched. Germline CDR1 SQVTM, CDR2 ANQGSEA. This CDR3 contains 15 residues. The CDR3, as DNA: TGCAGCGTTGAAGACAGGGGGCGCCTGCCCGGGGAGCTGTTTTTT. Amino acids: CSVEDRGRLPGELFF.

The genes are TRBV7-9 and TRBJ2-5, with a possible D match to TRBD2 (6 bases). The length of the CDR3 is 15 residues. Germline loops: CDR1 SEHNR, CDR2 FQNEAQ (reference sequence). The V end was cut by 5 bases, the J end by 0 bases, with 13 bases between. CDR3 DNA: TGTGCCAGCAGCCGCTTCCCGGGGGACCAAGAGACCCAGTACTTC. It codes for CASSRFPGDQETQYF.

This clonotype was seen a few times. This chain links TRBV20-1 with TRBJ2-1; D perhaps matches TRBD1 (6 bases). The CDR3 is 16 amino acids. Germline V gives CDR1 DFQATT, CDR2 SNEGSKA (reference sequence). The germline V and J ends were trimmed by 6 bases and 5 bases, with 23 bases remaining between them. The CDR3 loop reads CSAPDSRLPWNNEQFF. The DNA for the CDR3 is TGCAGTGCCCCGGACAGCCGACTACCATGGAACAATGAGCAGTTCTTC.

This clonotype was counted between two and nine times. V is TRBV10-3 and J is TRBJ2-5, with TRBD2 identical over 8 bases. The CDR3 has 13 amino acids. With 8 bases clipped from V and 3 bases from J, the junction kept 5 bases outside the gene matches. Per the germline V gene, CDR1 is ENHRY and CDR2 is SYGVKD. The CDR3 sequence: CAIATGGEETQYF. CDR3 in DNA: TGTGCCATCGCCACGGGGGGGGAAGAGACCCAGTACTTC.

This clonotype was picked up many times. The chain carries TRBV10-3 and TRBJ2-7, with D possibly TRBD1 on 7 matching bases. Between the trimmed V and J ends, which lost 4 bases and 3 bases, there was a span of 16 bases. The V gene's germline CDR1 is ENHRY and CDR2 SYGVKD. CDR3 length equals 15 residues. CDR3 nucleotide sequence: TGTGCCATCAGTGGTGGAGGGGGACAGAACTACGAGCAGTACTTC. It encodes CAISGGGGQNYEQYF.

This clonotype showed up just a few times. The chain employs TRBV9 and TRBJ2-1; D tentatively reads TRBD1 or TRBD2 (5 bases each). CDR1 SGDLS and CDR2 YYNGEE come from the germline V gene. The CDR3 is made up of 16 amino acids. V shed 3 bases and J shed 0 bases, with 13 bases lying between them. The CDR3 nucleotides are TGTGCCAGCAGCGCCGGGACGTCGAGCTCCTACAATGAGCAGTTCTTC. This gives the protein CASSAGTSSSYNEQFF.

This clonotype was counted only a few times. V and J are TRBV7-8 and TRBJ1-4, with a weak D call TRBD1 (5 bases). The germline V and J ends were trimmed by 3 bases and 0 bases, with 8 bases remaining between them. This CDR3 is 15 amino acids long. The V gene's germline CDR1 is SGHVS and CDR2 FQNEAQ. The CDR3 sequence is CASSFQGATNEKLFF. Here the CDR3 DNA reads TGTGCCAGCAGCTTTCAGGGTGCAACTAATGAAAAACTGTTTTTT.

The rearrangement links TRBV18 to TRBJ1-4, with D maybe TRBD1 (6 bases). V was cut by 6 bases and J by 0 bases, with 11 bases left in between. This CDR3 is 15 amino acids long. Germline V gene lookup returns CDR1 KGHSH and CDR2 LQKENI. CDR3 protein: CASSGQHATNEKLFF. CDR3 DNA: TGTGCCAGCTCCGGACAGCACGCAACTAATGAAAAACTGTTTTTT. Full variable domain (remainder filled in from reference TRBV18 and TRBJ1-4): NAGVMQNPRHLVRRRGQEARLRCSPMKGHSHVYWYRQLPEEGLKFMVYLQKENIIDESGMPKERFSAEFPKEGPSILRIQQVVRGDSAAYFCASSGQHATNEKLFFGSGTQLSVL.

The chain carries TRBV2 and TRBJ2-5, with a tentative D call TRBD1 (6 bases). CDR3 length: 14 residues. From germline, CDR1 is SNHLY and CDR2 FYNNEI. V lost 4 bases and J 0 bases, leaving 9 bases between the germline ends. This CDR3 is CASSVWTDQETQYF. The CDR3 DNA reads TGTGCCAGCAGTGTTTGGACAGACCAAGAGACCCAGTACTTC.

The CDR3 bases are TGTGCCTGGAACAAACAGAATAATGAAAAACTGTTTTTT. Its translation: CAWNKQNNEKLFF. V and J are TRBV30 and TRBJ1-4; D is unclear. The CDR3 spans 13 residues. Germline CDR1 reads GTSNPN; CDR2 reads SVGIG (reference sequence). The V end was cut by 4 bases, the J end by 4 bases, with 10 bases between.

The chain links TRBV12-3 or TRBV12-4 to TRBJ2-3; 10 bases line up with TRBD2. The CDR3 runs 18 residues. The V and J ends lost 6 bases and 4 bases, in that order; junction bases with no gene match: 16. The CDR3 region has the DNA TGTGCCAGCAGACCCTTTAGGACTAGCGGCCCAGGGGCAGATACGCAGTATTTT. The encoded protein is CASRPFRTSGPGADTQYF.

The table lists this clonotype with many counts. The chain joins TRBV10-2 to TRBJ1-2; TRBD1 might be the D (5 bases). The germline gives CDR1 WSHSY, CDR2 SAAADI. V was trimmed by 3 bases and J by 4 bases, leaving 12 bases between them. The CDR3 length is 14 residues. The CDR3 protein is CASSEKGIGYGYTF. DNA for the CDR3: TGCGCCAGCAGTGAAAAGGGGATCGGCTATGGCTACACCTTC.

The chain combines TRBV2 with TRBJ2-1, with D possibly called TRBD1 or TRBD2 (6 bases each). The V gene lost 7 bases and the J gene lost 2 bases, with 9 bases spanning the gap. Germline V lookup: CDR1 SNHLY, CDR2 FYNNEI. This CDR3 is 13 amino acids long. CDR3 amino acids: CASTRGPYNEQFF. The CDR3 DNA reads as TGTGCCAGCACCCGGGGGCCCTACAATGAGCAGTTCTTC.

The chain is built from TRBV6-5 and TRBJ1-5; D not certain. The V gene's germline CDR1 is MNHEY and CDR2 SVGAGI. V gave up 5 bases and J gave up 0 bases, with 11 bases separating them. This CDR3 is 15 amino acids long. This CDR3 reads CASSGRADSNQPQHF. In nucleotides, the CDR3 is TGTGCCAGCAGTGGACGGGCCGATAGCAATCAGCCCCAGCATTTT.

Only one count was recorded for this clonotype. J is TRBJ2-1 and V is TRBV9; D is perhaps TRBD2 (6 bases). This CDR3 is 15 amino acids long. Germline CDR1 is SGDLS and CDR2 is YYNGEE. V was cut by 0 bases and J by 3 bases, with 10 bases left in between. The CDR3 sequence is CASSVAGEGYNEQFF. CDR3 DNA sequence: TGTGCCAGCAGCGTAGCGGGAGAAGGCTACAATGAGCAGTTCTTC.